One TCR beta chain is described in this entry. Sequencing used immunoSEQ multiplex PCR; TCRdb keeps in-frame clones, though not all of them. The sample holds around 1.9 million clones; around 93% are singletons and the top ten take around 1.7%. Positive CCR7 selection of CD45RO-negative cells yielded the naive CD8 cells, and terminally differentiated effector memory CD45RA+ cells were excluded. The sample originates from a study of shared clonotypes between healthy human individuals. V lost 7 bases, J lost 5 bases, and 7 bases stayed unmatched. The CDR3 contains 14 residues. The germline V gene encodes CDR1 MDHEN and CDR2 SYDVKM.

The V gene is TRBV28, the J gene TRBJ2-1; 8 nucleotides align to TRBD1. The sequence was collected from a man between 18 and 35 years old in good health. Some clones in this sample may be carry-over from other donors' samples. The sequencing input was naive CD8+ T cells from PBMCs. CDR3 residues: CASTLYRGNNEQFF. In nucleotides, the CDR3 is TGTGCCAGCACCCTTTACAGGGGGAACAATGAGCAGTTCTTC.